One sample yielded the 10 T cell receptor beta chains listed below, sequenced in a study of cytomegalovirus exposure and HLA in healthy donors. The PCR contained 60 Vbeta and 13 Jbeta primers. The table came from immunoSEQ multiplex PCR; TCRdb's copy has only in-frame clones and leaves some out. This sample has roughly 130,000 clones, with roughly 68% found just once. The sample comprised PBMCs. The source is a woman in her forties or fifties in good health and CMV-seropositive.

In this sample, this clone turned up a few times. The chain is built from TRBV10-3 and TRBJ2-7; TRBD2 aligns across 7 bases. In germline, CDR1 is ENHRY, CDR2 SYGVKD. The CDR3 sequence is 13 residues long. Trimming at V came to 11 bases and at J to 2 bases, leaving 9 bases not matched to a gene. The CDR3 bases are TGTGCCGTCGGCGAGACTAGCACCTACGAGCAGTACTTC. Its protein product is CAVGETSTYEQYF.

This chain connects TRBV4-1 to TRBJ2-5; the D gene is possibly TRBD1 (5 bases). This CDR3 is built from 17 residues. Between the trimmed V and J ends, which lost 1 base and 1 base, there was a span of 16 bases. Germline lookup yields CDR1 MGHRA and CDR2 YSYEKL. The CDR3 reads CASSQAPTGALQETQYF. For the CDR3, the DNA is TGCGCCAGCAGCCAAGCCCCTACAGGTGCCCTCCAAGAGACCCAGTACTTC.

This clone has just one count. The chain combines TRBV5-1 with TRBJ2-5; TRBD1 might be the D (5 bases). Germline V lookup: CDR1 SGHRS, CDR2 YFSETQ. The CDR3 is 14 residues long. V lost 4 bases, J lost 2 bases, and 12 bases lay in between. This CDR3 is CASSPTGSQETQYF. The CDR3 nucleotides are TGCGCCAGCAGCCCAACAGGTTCTCAAGAGACCCAGTACTTC.

This sequence joins TRBV6-5 and TRBJ1-1; weak D call: TRBD1 (5 bases). This CDR3 is 13 amino acids long. The germline V gene has CDR1 MNHEY and CDR2 SVGAGI. Deletions cut 8 bases from V and 1 base from J, with 11 bases between. DNA of the CDR3: TGTGCCAGCCGGAGGGGCGGGAACACTGAAGCTTTCTTT. Amino acids: CASRRGGNTEAFF.

In this sample, this clone turned up once. CDR3 in amino acids: CASSFSALDTQYF. The DNA of the CDR3 is TGTGCCAGCAGCTTTAGTGCGCTGGATACGCAGTATTTT. This chain joins TRBV7-2 and TRBJ2-3; D is uncertain. Between the trimmed V and J ends, which lost 3 bases and 6 bases, there was a span of 10 bases. Germline CDR1 reads SGHTA; CDR2 reads FQGNSA. The length of the CDR3 is 13 residues.

The rearrangement uses TRBV5-1 and TRBJ1-2, with D hard to call. Per germline, CDR1 SGHRS and CDR2 YFSETQ. The CDR3 consists of 13 residues. The V gene lost 0 bases and the J gene lost 6 bases, with 9 bases spanning the gap. Written as DNA, the CDR3 is TGCGCCAGCAGCTTGGATCAGATCCATGGCTACACCTTC. Residues: CASSLDQIHGYTF.

This sequence joins TRBV7-9 and TRBJ2-3, with D unclear. This CDR3 is 11 amino acids long. V was pared by 5 bases and J by 7 bases, with 7 bases between. CDR1 SEHNR and CDR2 FQNEAQ come from the germline V gene (reference sequence). This CDR3 reads CASSPQNTQYF. The DNA for the CDR3 is TGTGCCAGCAGCCCACAGAATACGCAGTATTTT.

The chain is built from TRBV29-1 and TRBJ1-2; perhaps TRBD1 as D (5 bases). Between the trimmed V and J ends, which lost 0 bases and 8 bases, there was a span of 16 bases. Per the germline V gene, CDR1 is SQVTM and CDR2 is ANQGSEA. The CDR3 totals 14 residues. The DNA for the CDR3 is TGCAGCGTTGAAGATCAAAGGGCAGGGAGGGGCTACACCTTC. Translating gives CSVEDQRAGRGYTF.

The V call is TRBV2, the J call TRBJ2-3; 11 bases align to TRBD2. Germline CDR1 is SNHLY and CDR2 is FYNNEI. With 3 bases clipped from V and 0 bases from J, the junction kept 5 bases outside the gene matches. The CDR3 consists of 17 residues. The CDR3 loop is CASSDLAGGSSTDTQYF. The CDR3, as DNA: TGTGCCAGCAGTGACCTAGCGGGGGGCTCTAGCACAGATACGCAGTATTTT.

V is TRBV6-6 and J is TRBJ1-5; D possibly corresponds to TRBD1 (6 bases). V shed 6 bases and J shed 1 base, with 13 bases lying between them. The CDR3 totals 15 residues. CDR1 MNHNY and CDR2 SVGAGI come from the germline V gene (reference sequence). The chain's CDR3 is CASRGTPLSNQPQHF. The CDR3 nucleotides are TGTGCCAGCAGGGGGACACCTTTAAGCAATCAGCCCCAGCATTTT.